This T cell receptor beta chain is drawn from a study of T cell responses to AZD1222 COVID-19 vaccine (dated by TCRdb to about 2021). Study-wide context: AZD1222 recipients with second doses at about 4 weeks or about 12 weeks were pooled, because spike-specific TCR depth and breadth did not differ between schedules. Trial participants were enrolled by age into subgroups of 18-55, 56-69 and 70-plus years, and roughly 160, 29 and 62 TCR-sequenced participants, respectively, were included in these subgroups. TCR sequencing covered more than 230 trial participants: some 210 given two doses of AZD1222 and 26 given two doses of MenACWY control vaccine. The full study reports these points: Epitopes outside the regions mutated in the B.1.351 and B.1.1.7 variants were reportedly recognized by nearly half of the unique spike-specific TCRs. Participants were mostly white British and included more females than males, and it was suggested by the authors that clonal diversity may have been underestimated. Spike-specific TCR breadth and depth rose significantly after two AZD1222 doses compared with day 0 and with MenACWY recipients. The vaccine-associated CD4 TCRs covered the entire spike protein, and the dominant responses fell in regions 160-218 and 743-854. Conclusions about previously exposed vaccinees were limited because only six AZD1222 recipients were SARS-CoV-2 seropositive at baseline. Because no samples from the day 14 peak response were available, repertoires could be characterized only after the peak T cell response. In the small 56-69-year group, the increase in depth fell short of significance, most likely because of low power.

Based on the germline V gene (reference sequence), the CDR1 and CDR2 sequences are MNHEY and SMNVEV. The CDR3 contains 12 residues, cysteine and phenylalanine counted. The retained sequence is limited to the CDR3, 36 bases, with the frame set at the first base. V gives up 8 bases and J gives up 4 bases, and the segment between their germline ends measures 9 bases. A single count supports this clone. Its antigen is unknown. Base qualities are not recorded, but no much larger clone differs from it by a single base. Read against the paper, the sample's time point label means: baseline before first vaccination. Vaccinee samples came from UK trials COV001 and COV002, including a single-blind randomized controlled phase 2/3 trial of AZD1222 (ChAdOx1 nCoV-19) in healthy adults. Trial participant PBMC samples were collected at day 0 and day 28 after the second dose for TCRbeta chain sequencing. The CDR3 regions of human TCRbeta chains were analyzed by immunosequencing. From the authors' description of their analysis: Repertoire TCRs were matched against a reference library of SARS-CoV-2-specific TCRs generated with the MIRA antigen-specificity platform. Breadth was defined as the fraction of unique TCRs that were SARS-CoV-2-associated, and depth was defined as the fraction of total T cells that were SARS-CoV-2-associated. Using the MIRA data, each spike-specific TCR was assigned both to the spike region to which the TCR was reactive and to a CD4 or CD8 class. Log10-transformed breadth and depth values were compared by one-way ANOVA with Sidak's multiple comparisons tests. The clones in this table, taken by TCRdb from immuneACCESS, are in-frame only. Not every clone is retained; where verified, under half of the shortfall comes from an unresolved V gene, and the cause of the rest is unknown. Clone size and V and J calls were adopted from that table, with D and trimming inferred from the DNA. This sample comprises some 130,000 clones, roughly nine tenths of them detected only once. Together, the top ten hold around 5.9% of the sample.

The sequence derives from an adult in good health. This chain joins TRBV27 to TRBJ1-5, with the D gene too uncertain to name. This specimen consisted of peripheral blood, obtained on day 0 of AZD1222 vaccination. The CDR3 corresponds to CASGRLNQPQHF. The DNA sequence reads TGTGCCAGCGGACGTTTAAATCAGCCCCAGCATTTT.